This T cell receptor beta chain came from a study of CD8 T cells in ankylosing spondylitis. TCRdb recomputed calls from the 5' RACE reads with MiXCR, one row per CDR3 protein. The table includes 150,000 to 200,000 distinct CDR3 sequences, approximately 10% detected once. Findings and limits, study-wide: Clones linked to disease were reported to show significant enrichment in matched ankylosing spondylitis synovial fluid. Disease-linked clones were CD8+ and relatively rare in peripheral blood.

Germline V gene sequence: CDR1 SGHRS, CDR2 YFSETQ. After removal of 0 bases from V and 10 bases from J, the junction contained 3 bases not matched to a gene. The CDR3 runs 13 residues. In this sample, this clonotype turned up many times. No antigen is known for it. Sequenced input: blood, either unsorted or a sorted T cell fraction (not recorded which). This TCR derives from a male donor with ankylosing spondylitis or in good health (not recorded which). The chain carries TRBV5-1 and TRBJ1-1, with 10 bases that match TRBD1. The CDR3 coding sequence is TGCGCCAGCAGCTTGGCCGGGGACAGGGGAGCTTTCTTT. Protein product: CASSLAGDRGAFF. Looking up the rest from reference TRBV5-1 and TRBJ1-1 gives the full variable domain: KAGVTQTPRYLIKTRGQQVTLSCSPISGHRSVSWYQQTPGQGLQFLFEYFSETQRNKGNFPGRFSGRQFSNSRSEMNVSTLELGDSALYLCASSLAGDRGAFFGQGTRLTVV.